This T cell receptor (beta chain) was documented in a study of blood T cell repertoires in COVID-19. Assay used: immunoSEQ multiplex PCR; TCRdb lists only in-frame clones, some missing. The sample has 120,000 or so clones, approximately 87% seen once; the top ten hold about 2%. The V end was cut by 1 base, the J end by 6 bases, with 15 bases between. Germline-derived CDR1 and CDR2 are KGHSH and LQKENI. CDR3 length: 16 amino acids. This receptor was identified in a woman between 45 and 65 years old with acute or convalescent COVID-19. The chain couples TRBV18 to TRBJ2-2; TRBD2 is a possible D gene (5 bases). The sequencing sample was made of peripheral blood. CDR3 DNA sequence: TGTGCCAGCTCACCACTCGACGGATTCGGGGCCGGGGAGCTGTTTTTT. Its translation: CASSPLDGFGAGELFF.